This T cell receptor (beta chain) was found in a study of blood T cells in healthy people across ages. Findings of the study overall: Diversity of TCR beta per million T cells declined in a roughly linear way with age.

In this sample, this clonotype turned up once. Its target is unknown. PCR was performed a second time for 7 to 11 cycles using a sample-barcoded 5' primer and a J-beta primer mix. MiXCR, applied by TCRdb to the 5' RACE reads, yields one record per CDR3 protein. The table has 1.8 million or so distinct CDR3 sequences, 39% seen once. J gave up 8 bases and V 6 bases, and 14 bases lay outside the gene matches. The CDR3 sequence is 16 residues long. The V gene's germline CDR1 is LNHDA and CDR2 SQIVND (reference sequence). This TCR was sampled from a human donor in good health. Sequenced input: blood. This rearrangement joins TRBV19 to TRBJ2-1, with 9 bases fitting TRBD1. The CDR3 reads CASSHPPGQGSHEQFF. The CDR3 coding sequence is TGTGCCAGTAGCCACCCCCCAGGACAGGGGTCGCATGAGCAGTTCTTC.